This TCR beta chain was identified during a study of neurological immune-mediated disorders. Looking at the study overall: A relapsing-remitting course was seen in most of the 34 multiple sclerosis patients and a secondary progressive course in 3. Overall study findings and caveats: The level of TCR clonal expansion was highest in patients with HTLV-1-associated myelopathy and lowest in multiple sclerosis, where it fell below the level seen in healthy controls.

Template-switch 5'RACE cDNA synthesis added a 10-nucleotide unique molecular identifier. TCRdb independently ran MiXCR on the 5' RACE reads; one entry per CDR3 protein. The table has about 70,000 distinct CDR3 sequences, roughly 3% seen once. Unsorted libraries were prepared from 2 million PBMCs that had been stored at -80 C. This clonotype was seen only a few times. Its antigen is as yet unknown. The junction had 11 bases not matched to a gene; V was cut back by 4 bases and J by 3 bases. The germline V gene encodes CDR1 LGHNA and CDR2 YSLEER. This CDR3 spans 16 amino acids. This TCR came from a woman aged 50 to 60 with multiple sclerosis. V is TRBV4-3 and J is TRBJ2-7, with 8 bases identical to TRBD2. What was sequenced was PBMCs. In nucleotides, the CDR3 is TGCGCCAGCAGCCCAGACCACTTAGCGGGACTCTACGAGCAGTACTTC. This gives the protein CASSPDHLAGLYEQYF.